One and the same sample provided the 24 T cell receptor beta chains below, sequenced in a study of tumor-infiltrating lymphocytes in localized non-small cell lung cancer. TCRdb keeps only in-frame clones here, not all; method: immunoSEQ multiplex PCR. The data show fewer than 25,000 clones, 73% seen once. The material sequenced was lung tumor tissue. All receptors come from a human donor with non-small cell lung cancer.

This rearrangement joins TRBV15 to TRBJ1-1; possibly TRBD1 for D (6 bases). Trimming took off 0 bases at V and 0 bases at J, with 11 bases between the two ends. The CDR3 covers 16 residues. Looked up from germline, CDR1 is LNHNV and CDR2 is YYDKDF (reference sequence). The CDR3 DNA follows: TGTGCCACCAGCAGAGATCCTCGACAGGTGAACACTGAAGCTTTCTTT. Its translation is CATSRDPRQVNTEAFF. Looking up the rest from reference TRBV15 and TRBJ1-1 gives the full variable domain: DAMVIQNPRYQVTQFGKPVTLSCSQTLNHNVMYWYQQKSSQAPKLLFHYYDKDFNNEADTPDNFQSRRPNTSFCFLDIRSPGLGDTAMYLCATSRDPRQVNTEAFFGQGTRLTVV.

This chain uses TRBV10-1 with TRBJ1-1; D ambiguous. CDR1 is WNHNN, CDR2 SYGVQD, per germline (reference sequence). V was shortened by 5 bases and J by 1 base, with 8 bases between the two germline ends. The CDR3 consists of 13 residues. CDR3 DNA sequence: TGCGCCAGCAGTCCCGTCCGGAACACTGAAGCTTTCTTT. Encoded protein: CASSPVRNTEAFF.

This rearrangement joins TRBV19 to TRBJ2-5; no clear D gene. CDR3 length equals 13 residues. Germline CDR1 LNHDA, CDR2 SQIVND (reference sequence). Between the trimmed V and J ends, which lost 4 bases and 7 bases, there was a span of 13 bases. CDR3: CASSTTPVATQYF. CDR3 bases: TGTGCCAGTAGTACCACCCCCGTTGCGACCCAGTACTTC.

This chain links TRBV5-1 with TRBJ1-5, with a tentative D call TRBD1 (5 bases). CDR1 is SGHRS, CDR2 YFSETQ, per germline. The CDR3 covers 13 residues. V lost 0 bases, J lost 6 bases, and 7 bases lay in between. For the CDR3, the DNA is TGCGCCAGCAGCTTGGAGGGGAGTCAGCCCCAGCATTTT. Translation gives CASSLEGSQPQHF.

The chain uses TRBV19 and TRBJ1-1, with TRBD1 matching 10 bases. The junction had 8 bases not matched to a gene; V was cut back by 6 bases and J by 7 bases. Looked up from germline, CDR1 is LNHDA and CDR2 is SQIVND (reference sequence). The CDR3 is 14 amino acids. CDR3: CASRTGTGAYEAFF. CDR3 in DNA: TGTGCCAGTAGGACCGGGACAGGGGCCTATGAAGCTTTCTTT.

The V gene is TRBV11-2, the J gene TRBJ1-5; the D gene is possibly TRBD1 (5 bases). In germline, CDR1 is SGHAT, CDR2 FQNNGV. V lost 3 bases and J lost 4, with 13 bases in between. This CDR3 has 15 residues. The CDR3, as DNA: TGTGCCAGCAGCTTTGGAGGGGCTGGAAATCAGCCCCAGCATTTT. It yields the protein CASSFGGAGNQPQHF.

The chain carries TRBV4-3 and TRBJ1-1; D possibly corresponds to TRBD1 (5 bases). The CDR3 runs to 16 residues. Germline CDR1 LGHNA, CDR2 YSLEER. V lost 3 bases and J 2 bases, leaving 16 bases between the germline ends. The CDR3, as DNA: TGCGCCAGCAGCCACCAGTGGGGCCAGGGTAACACTGAAGCTTTCTTT. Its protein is CASSHQWGQGNTEAFF.

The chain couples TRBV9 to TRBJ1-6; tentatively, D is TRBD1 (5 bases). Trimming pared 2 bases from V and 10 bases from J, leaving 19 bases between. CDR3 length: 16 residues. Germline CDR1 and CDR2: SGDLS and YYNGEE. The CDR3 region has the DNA TGTGCCAGCAGCGTTGGGGTGCAGGGACGAGGATCACCCCTCCACTTT. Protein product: CASSVGVQGRGSPLHF.

CDR3 DNA sequence: TGCGCCAGCAAGGAGCGTCCTACGAACACCGGGGAGCTGTTTTTT. It encodes CASKERPTNTGELFF. The chain uses TRBV5-1 and TRBJ2-2; unclear D gene. The CDR3 covers 15 residues. Germline assignment: CDR1 SGHRS and CDR2 YFSETQ. Trimming removed 6 bases at V and 0 bases at J, with 12 bases between.

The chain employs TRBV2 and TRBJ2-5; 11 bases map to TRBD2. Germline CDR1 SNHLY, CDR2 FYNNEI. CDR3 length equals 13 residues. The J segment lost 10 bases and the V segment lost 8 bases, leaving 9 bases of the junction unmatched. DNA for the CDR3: TGTGCCAGCGGGCTAGCGGGGGGCGCGGACCAGTACTTC. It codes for CASGLAGGADQYF.

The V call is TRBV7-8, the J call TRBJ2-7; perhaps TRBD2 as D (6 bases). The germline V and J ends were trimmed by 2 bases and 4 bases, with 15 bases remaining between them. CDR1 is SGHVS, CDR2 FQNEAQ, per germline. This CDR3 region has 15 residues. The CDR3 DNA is TGTGCCAGCAGCTTAATCGGGACGGGAGAGTACGAGCAGTACTTC. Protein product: CASSLIGTGEYEQYF.

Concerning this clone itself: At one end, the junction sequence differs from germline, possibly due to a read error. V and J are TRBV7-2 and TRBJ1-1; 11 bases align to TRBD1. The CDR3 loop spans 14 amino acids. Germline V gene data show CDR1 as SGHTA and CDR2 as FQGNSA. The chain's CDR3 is CASSLGTGGGWGLF. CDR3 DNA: TGTGCCAGCAGCTTAGGGACAGGGGGCGGCTGGGGTCTCTTT. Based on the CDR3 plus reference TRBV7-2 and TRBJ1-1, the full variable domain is GAGVSQSPSNKVTEKGKDVELRCDPISGHTALYWYRQSLGQGLEFLIYFQGNSAPDKSGLPSDRFSAERTGGSVSTLTIQRTQQEDSAVYLCASSLGTGGGWGLFGQGTRLTVV.

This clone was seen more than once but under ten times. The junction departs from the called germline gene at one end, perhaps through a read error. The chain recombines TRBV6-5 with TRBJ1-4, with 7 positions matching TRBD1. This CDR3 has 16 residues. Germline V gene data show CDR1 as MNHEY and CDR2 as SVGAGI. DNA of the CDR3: TGTGCCAGCATTTACGACAGGGTGACAGCTAATGAAAAACTGTTTTTT. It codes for CASIYDRVTANEKLFF.

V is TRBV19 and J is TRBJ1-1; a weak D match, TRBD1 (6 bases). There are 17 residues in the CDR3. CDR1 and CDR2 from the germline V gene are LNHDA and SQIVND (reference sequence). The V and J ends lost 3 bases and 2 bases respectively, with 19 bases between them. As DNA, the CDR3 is TGTGCCAGTAGTATCCTCCAAGGGGGGGCGCAAAACACTGAAGCTTTCTTT. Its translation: CASSILQGGAQNTEAFF.

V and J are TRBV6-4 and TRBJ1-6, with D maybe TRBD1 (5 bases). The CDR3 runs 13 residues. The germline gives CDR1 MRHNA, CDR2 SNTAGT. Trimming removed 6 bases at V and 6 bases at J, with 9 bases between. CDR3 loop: CASRRDFNSPLHF. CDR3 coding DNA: TGTGCCAGCAGGCGGGACTTTAATTCACCCCTCCACTTT.

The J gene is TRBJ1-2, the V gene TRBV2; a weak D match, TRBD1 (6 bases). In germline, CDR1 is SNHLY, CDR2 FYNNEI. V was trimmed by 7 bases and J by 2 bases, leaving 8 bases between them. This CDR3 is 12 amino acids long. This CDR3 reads CASKQGNYGYTF. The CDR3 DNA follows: TGTGCCAGCAAACAGGGAAACTATGGCTACACCTTC.

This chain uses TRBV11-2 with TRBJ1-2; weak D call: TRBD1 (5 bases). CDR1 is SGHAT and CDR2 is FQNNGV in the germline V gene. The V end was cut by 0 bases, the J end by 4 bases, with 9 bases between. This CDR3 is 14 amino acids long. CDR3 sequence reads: CASSLDRDSYGYTF. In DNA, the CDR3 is TGTGCCAGCAGCTTAGATCGAGACAGCTATGGCTACACCTTC.

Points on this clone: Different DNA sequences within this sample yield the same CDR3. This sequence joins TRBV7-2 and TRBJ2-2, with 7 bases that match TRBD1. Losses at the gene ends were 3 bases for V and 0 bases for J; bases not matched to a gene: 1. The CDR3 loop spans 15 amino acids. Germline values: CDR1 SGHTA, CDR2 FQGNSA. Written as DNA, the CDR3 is TGTGCCAGCAGCTTGGGACAGACGAACACCGGGGAGCTGTTTTTT. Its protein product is CASSLGQTNTGELFF.

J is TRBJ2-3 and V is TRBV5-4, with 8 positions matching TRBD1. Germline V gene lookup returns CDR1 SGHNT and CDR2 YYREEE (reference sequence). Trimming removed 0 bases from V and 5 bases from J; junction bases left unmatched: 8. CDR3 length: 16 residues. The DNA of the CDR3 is TGTGCCAGCAGCTTGGCTGTGACAGGGGTCGGAGATACGCAGTATTTT. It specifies CASSLAVTGVGDTQYF.

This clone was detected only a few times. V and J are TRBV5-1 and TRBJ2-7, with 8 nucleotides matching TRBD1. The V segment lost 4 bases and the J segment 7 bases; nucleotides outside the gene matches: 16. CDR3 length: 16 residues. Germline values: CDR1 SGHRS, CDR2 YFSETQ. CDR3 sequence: CASSPGQGGFWGEQYF. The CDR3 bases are TGCGCCAGCAGCCCTGGACAGGGAGGTTTTTGGGGGGAGCAGTACTTC.

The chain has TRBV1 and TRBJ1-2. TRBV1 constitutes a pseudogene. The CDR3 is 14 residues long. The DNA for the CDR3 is TGCACCAGCAGCCAAGGGAAGGGGGGGTATGGCTACACCTTC. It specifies CTSSQGKGGYGYTF.

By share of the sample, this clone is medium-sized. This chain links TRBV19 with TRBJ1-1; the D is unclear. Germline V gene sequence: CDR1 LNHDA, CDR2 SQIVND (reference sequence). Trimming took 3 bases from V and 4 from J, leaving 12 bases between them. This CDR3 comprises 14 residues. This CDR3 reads CASSMSGESTEAFF. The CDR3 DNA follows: TGTGCCAGTAGTATGTCTGGGGAGAGCACTGAAGCTTTCTTT.

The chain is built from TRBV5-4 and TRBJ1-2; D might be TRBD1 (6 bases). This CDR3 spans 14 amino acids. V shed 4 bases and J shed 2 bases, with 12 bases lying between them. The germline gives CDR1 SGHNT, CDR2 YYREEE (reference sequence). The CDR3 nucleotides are TGTGCCAGCAGCGGGGGGCGTAGCAACTATGGCTACACCTTC. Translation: CASSGGRSNYGYTF. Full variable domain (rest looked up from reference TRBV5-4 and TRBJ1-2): ETGVTQSPTHLIKTRGQQVTLRCSSQSGHNTVSWYQQALGQGPQFIFQYYREEENGRGNFPPRFSGLQFPNYSSELNVNALELDDSALYLCASSGGRSNYGYTFGSGTRLTVV.

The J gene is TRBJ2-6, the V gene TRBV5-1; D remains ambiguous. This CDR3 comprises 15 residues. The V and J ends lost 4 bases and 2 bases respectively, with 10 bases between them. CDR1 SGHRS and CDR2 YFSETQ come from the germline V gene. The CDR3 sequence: CASSPGWTGANVLTF. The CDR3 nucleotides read TGCGCCAGCAGCCCCGGGTGGACTGGGGCCAACGTCCTGACTTTC.